This T cell receptor (beta chain) derives from a study of cytomegalovirus exposure and HLA in healthy donors. Profiling relied on immunoSEQ multiplex PCR, and the TCRdb table lists in-frame clones only, not all of them. Counted here are about 130,000 clones, around nine tenths occurring once; the ten biggest clones make up around 1.5%. Germline assignment: CDR1 SGDLS and CDR2 YYNGEE. This CDR3 comprises 15 residues. The V and J ends lost 3 bases and 4 bases respectively, with 15 bases between them. This clone was observed a single time. The rearrangement joins TRBV9 to TRBJ2-3; D might be TRBD1 (6 bases). Sequencing was performed on PBMCs. This receptor was identified in a man aged 30 to 39 in good health and CMV-seronegative. CDR3 sequence (DNA): TGTGCCAGCAGCGCCGGTCAGGGGTTCGCAGATACGCAGTATTTT. Translated, it gives CASSAGQGFADTQYF.